Following are 24 T cell receptor beta chains from one sample sequenced in a study of cytomegalovirus exposure and HLA in healthy donors. Amplification used 60 Vbeta primers and 13 Jbeta primers. Generated by immunoSEQ multiplex PCR, the TCRdb table keeps only in-frame clones and is missing some. The table records 120,000 or so clones, about 80% of them present only once. Sequencing was performed on PBMCs. The receptors here all came from a female donor in good health and CMV-seropositive.

This clone turned up a few times. The CDR3: CASRPGQGLYEQYF. In nucleotides, the CDR3 is TGTGCCAGTAGGCCGGGACAGGGGCTCTACGAGCAGTACTTC. The rearrangement uses TRBV19 and TRBJ2-7; 10 bases fit TRBD1. The CDR3 loop spans 14 amino acids. Losses at the gene ends were 6 bases for V and 3 bases for J; bases not matched to a gene: 5. The germline CDR1 and CDR2 sequences are LNHDA and SQIVND (reference sequence).

The chain employs TRBV6-1 and TRBJ1-2, with D perhaps matching TRBD1 (6 bases). This CDR3 spans 15 amino acids. Looked up from germline, CDR1 is MNHNS and CDR2 is SASEGT. Trimming left V 1 base short and J 5 bases short, with 14 bases between. CDR3 sequence reads: CASSEGPDRNYGYTF. CDR3 in DNA: TGTGCCAGCAGTGAAGGCCCAGACAGGAATTATGGCTACACCTTC.

V usage is TRBV5-1 and J usage is TRBJ2-5; 8 positions match TRBD2. Trimming cost V 7 bases and J 1 base; bases outside gene matches: 3. The CDR3 spans 13 residues. Germline values: CDR1 SGHRS, CDR2 YFSETQ. CDR3 amino acids: CASRRGGQETQYF. The CDR3 bases are TGCGCCAGCCGCCGGGGGGGCCAAGAGACCCAGTACTTC.

The chain links TRBV4-2 to TRBJ2-2; 8 bases align to TRBD2. The CDR3 is made up of 14 amino acids. The germline CDR1 and CDR2 sequences are LGHNA and YNFKEQ. Losses at the gene ends were 4 bases for V and 7 bases for J; bases not matched to a gene: 5. The CDR3, as DNA: TGTGCCAGCAGCCGTAGCGGGGCGGGCGGGGAGCTGTTTTTT. This codes for CASSRSGAGGELFF.

The V gene is TRBV6-5, the J gene TRBJ1-1; no definite D call. The germline V and J ends were trimmed by 8 bases and 1 base, with 11 bases remaining between them. Germline CDR1 reads MNHEY; CDR2 reads SVGAGI. This CDR3 is built from 13 residues. In DNA, the CDR3 is TGTGCCAGCGGTCGAATGCGGAACACTGAAGCTTTCTTT. This sequence encodes CASGRMRNTEAFF.

There are a few counts of this clone. This chain's CDR3 is CASSVVQNTEAFF. The CDR3 DNA sequence: TGTGCCAGCAGCGTAGTCCAGAACACTGAAGCTTTCTTT. The chain uses TRBV9 and TRBJ1-1, with D hard to call. V was trimmed by 0 bases and J by 1 base, leaving 4 bases between them. CDR1 and CDR2 (germline): SGDLS, YYNGEE. This CDR3 region has 13 residues.

This clone was detected only once. Compared with germline, one end of the junction differs, possibly owing to a read error. V is TRBV27 and J is TRBJ1-1, with 9 bases that match TRBD1. Germline V CDR1 and CDR2: MNHEY, SMNVEV (reference sequence). This CDR3 region has 15 residues. The CDR3 sequence: CASRGQGLGPTKAFF. The CDR3, as DNA: TGTGCCAGCAGGGGACAGGGTTTGGGACCCACTAAAGCTTTCTTT.

The gene calls are TRBV6-6 and TRBJ2-5; no reliable D call. V was clipped by 5 bases and J by 2 bases, with 3 bases between them. The germline CDR1 and CDR2 sequences are MNHNY and SVGAGI (reference sequence). The CDR3 is made up of 11 amino acids. CDR3 sequence reads: CASSPQETQYF. DNA for the CDR3: TGTGCCAGCAGTCCACAAGAGACCCAGTACTTC.

This chain uses TRBV10-1 with TRBJ1-1; D gene ambiguous. CDR3 size: 14 residues. The germline CDR1 and CDR2 sequences are WNHNN and SYGVQD (reference sequence). V was trimmed by 0 bases and J by 4 bases, leaving 9 bases between them. The CDR3 here is CASSESYAGTEAFF. As DNA, the CDR3 is TGCGCCAGCAGTGAGTCTTATGCGGGCACTGAAGCTTTCTTT.

The rearrangement uses TRBV4-2 and TRBJ1-5; TRBD1 matches at 7 bases. Germline V lookup: CDR1 LGHNA, CDR2 YNFKEQ. V lost 4 bases and J lost 1; bases outside the gene matches: 4. This CDR3 has 15 residues. The CDR3 DNA reads TGTGCCAGCAGCCTTAACAGGGGAAGCAATCAGCCCCAGCATTTT. It specifies CASSLNRGSNQPQHF.

V gene TRBV19 combines with J gene TRBJ1-2; 9 bases fit TRBD1. There are 16 residues in the CDR3. J was trimmed by 2 bases and V by 0 bases; bases with no gene match: 4. CDR1 and CDR2 (germline): LNHDA, SQIVND (reference sequence). The CDR3 loop reads CASSIDGQGRNYGYTF. CDR3 nucleotide sequence: TGTGCCAGTAGTATAGATGGACAGGGGAGGAACTATGGCTACACCTTC.

This chain links TRBV29-1 with TRBJ2-5; tentatively, D is TRBD1 (6 bases). The CDR3 is 13 residues long. V lost 8 bases to trimming and J lost 2 bases, with 15 bases between them. Germline lookup yields CDR1 SQVTM and CDR2 ANQGSEA. The CDR3 coding sequence is TGCAGCATTTTACAGGGCGGGCAAGAGACCCAGTACTTC. Amino acids: CSILQGGQETQYF. Full variable domain (remainder filled in from reference TRBV29-1 and TRBJ2-5): SAVISQKPSRDICQRGTSLTIQCQVDSQVTMMFWYRQQPGQSLTLIATANQGSEATYESGFVIDKFPISRPNLTFSTLTVSNMSPEDSSIYLCSILQGGQETQYFGPGTRLLVL.

The rearrangement uses TRBV28 and TRBJ1-6; 11 nucleotides align to TRBD1. CDR3 length: 15 amino acids. Germline CDR1 MDHEN, CDR2 SYDVKM. Trimming cost V 3 bases and J 10 bases; bases outside gene matches: 5. The CDR3 DNA sequence: TGTGCCAGCAGTTTCGCCGGGACAGGGGGATCACCCCTCCACTTT. This translates into CASSFAGTGGSPLHF.

CDR3 coding DNA: TGTGCCAGCAGCGTAGCGGGGGGGGGCACAGATACGCAGTATTTT. It specifies CASSVAGGGTDTQYF. The rearrangement uses TRBV9 and TRBJ2-3, with 8 bases lining up with TRBD2. The CDR3 is 15 residues long. J gave up 1 base and V 0 bases, and 1 base lay outside the gene matches. Germline V lookup: CDR1 SGDLS, CDR2 YYNGEE.

This clone was found a few times. The V and J genes are TRBV5-8 and TRBJ1-1; D not resolved. CDR3 length equals 14 residues. Between the trimmed V and J ends, which lost 1 base and 4 bases, there was a span of 11 bases. The germline CDR1 and CDR2 sequences are SGHTS and YDEGEE. The CDR3 nucleotides are TGTGCCAGCAGCTTGAGGCAGCGGGTCACTGAAGCTTTCTTT. The encoded protein is CASSLRQRVTEAFF.

This clone was observed a few times. The chain uses TRBV7-3 and TRBJ2-2, with 10 nucleotides matching TRBD2. V shed 5 bases and J 2 bases; nucleotides not matched to a gene: 11. This CDR3 has 18 residues. Germline V CDR1 and CDR2: SGHTA, FQGTGA. CDR3 sequence (DNA): TGTGCCAGCAGCCGAGACGTAGCGGGGGGACTTAACACCGGGGAGCTGTTTTTT. Amino acid sequence: CASSRDVAGGLNTGELFF.

The chain joins TRBV30 to TRBJ1-1; 7 bases agree with TRBD1. V lost 4 bases, J lost 7 bases, and 3 bases stayed unmatched. The CDR3 runs to 11 residues. Germline V lookup: CDR1 GTSNPN, CDR2 SVGIG (reference sequence). CDR3 protein: CAWKGQFEAFF. In DNA, the CDR3 is TGTGCCTGGAAGGGACAGTTTGAAGCTTTCTTT.

The chain couples TRBV2 to TRBJ1-3, with D uncertain. Germline V gives CDR1 SNHLY, CDR2 FYNNEI. The CDR3 consists of 16 residues. Trimming removed 1 base at V and 0 bases at J, with 10 bases between. The DNA for the CDR3 is TGTGCCAGCAGTGAAGAGAGTATACGCTCTGGAAACACCATATATTTT. It is translated as CASSEESIRSGNTIYF.

Remarks on this clone: Different DNA sequences within this sample yield the same CDR3. The rearrangement links TRBV20-1 to TRBJ2-7; the match to TRBD1 covers 7 bases. With 6 bases clipped from V and 4 bases from J, the junction kept 3 bases outside the gene matches. CDR1 is DFQATT and CDR2 is SNEGSKA in the germline V gene (reference sequence). This CDR3 contains 11 residues. CDR3 amino acids: CSARQGYEQYF. In DNA, the CDR3 is TGCAGTGCGCGACAGGGTTACGAGCAGTACTTC.

This clone has a handful of counts. The V call is TRBV2, the J call TRBJ2-5; 9 bases are shared with TRBD1. Germline V lookup: CDR1 SNHLY, CDR2 FYNNEI. Trimming at V came to 6 bases and at J to 3 bases, leaving 2 bases not matched to a gene. The CDR3 contains 13 residues. CDR3: CASSGDREETQYF. The CDR3 DNA is TGTGCCAGCAGCGGGGACAGGGAAGAGACCCAGTACTTC. Full variable domain (outside the CDR3, taken from reference TRBV2 and TRBJ2-5): EPEVTQTPSHQVTQMGQEVILRCVPISNHLYFYWYRQILGQKVEFLVSFYNNEISEKSEIFDDQFSVERPDGSNFTLKIRSTKLEDSAMYFCASSGDREETQYFGPGTRLLVL.

This clone has only one observation. The genes are TRBV27 and TRBJ1-2; 8 nucleotides match TRBD1. The V gene's germline CDR1 is MNHEY and CDR2 SMNVEV (reference sequence). The J segment lost 6 bases and the V segment lost 2 bases, leaving 8 bases of the junction unmatched. The CDR3 spans 15 residues. For the CDR3, the DNA is TGTGCCAGCAGTTTAATTCAGGGGGCGCAAGATGGCTACACCTTC. Translating gives CASSLIQGAQDGYTF.

V is TRBV2 and J is TRBJ2-3; 12 bases align to TRBD2. The CDR3 consists of 15 residues. The V segment lost 5 bases and the J segment 5 bases; nucleotides outside the gene matches: 5. Per germline, CDR1 SNHLY and CDR2 FYNNEI. CDR3 amino acids: CASSLAGGPKDTQYF. In nucleotides, the CDR3 is TGTGCCAGCAGTCTAGCGGGGGGGCCTAAAGATACGCAGTATTTT.

The chain recombines TRBV5-1 with TRBJ1-4; 9 bases align to TRBD1. V was pared by 3 bases and J by 7 bases, with 7 bases of the junction left unmatched. Germline-derived CDR1 and CDR2 are SGHRS and YFSETQ. The CDR3 contains 15 residues. CDR3 sequence reads: CASSSTGGGFEKLFF. In nucleotides, the CDR3 is TGCGCCAGCAGCTCAACAGGGGGCGGGTTTGAAAAACTGTTTTTT.

The chain employs TRBV27 and TRBJ1-1; D uncertain. Trimming cost V 3 bases and J 1 base, with 12 bases left between them. This CDR3 spans 15 amino acids. The germline V gene encodes CDR1 MNHEY and CDR2 SMNVEV (reference sequence). The CDR3 DNA is TGTGCCAGCAGTTTTGATTCCCGGGAGAACACTGAAGCTTTCTTT. Residues: CASSFDSRENTEAFF.